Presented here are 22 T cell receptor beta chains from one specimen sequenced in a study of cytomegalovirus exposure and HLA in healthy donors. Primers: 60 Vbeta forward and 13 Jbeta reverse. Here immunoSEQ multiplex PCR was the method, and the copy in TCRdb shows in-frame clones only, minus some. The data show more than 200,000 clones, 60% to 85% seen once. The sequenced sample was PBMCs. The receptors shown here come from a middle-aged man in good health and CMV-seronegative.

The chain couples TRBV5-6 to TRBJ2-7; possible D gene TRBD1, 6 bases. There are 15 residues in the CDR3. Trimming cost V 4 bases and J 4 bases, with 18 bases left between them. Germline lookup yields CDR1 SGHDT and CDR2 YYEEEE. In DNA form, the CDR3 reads TGTGCCAGCAGCGCCCAACAGGGCTCCTTTTACGAGCAGTACTTC. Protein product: CASSAQQGSFYEQYF.

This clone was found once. The CDR3 loop reads CASSVATEGNIQYF. The CDR3 DNA reads as TGTGCCAGCAGCGTAGCGACGGAGGGAAACATTCAGTACTTC. The rearrangement links TRBV9 to TRBJ2-4; TRBD2 is a possible D gene (6 bases). With 0 bases removed from V and 6 bases from J, the gap between germline ends came to 10 bases. The CDR3 contains 14 residues. Germline CDR1 SGDLS, CDR2 YYNGEE.

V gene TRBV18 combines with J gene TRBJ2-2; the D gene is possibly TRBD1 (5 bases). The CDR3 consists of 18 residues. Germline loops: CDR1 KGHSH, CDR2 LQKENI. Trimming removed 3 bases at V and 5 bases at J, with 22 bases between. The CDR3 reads CASSPLVQRRVLTGELFF. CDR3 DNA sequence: TGTGCCAGCTCACCCCTGGTCCAACGCAGGGTATTAACCGGGGAGCTGTTTTTT.

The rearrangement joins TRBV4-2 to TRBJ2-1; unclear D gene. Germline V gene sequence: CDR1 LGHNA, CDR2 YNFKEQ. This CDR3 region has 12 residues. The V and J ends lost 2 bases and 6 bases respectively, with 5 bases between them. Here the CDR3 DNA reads TGTGCCAGCAGCCAACTTCGCAATGAGCAGTTCTTC. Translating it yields CASSQLRNEQFF.

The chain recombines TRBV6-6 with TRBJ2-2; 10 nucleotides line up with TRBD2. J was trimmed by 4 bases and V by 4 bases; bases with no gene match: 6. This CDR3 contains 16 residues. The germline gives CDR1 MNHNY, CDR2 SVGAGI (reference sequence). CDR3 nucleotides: TGTGCCAGCAGTTCGCGACTAGCGGGTGGCACCGGGGAGCTGTTTTTT. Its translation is CASSSRLAGGTGELFF.

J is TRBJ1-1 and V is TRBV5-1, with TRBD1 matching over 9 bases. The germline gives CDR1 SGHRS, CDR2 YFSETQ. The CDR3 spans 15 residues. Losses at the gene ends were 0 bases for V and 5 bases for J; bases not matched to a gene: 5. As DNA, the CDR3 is TGCGCCAGCAGCTTGGTACAGGGGGCGAGGACTGAAGCTTTCTTT. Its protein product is CASSLVQGARTEAFF.

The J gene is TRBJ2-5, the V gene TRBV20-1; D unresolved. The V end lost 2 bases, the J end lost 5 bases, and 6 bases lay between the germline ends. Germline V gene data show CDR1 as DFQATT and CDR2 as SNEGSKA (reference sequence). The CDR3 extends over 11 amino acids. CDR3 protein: CSARTRETQYF. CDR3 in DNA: TGCAGTGCTAGAACGCGGGAGACCCAGTACTTC.

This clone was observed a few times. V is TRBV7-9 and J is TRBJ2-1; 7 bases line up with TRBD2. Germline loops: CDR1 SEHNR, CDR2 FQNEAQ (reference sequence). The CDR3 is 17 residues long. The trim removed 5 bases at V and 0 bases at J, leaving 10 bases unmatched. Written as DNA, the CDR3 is TGTGCCAGCAGCCCGACCTCCCCGGGGGGCTCCTACAATGAGCAGTTCTTC. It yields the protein CASSPTSPGGSYNEQFF.

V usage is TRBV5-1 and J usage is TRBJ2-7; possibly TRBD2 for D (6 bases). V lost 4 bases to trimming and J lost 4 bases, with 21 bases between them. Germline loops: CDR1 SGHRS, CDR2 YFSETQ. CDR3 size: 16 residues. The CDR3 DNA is TGCGCCAGCAGCCCCGGAGGGGCAGGGCTCCCTTACGAGCAGTACTTC. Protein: CASSPGGAGLPYEQYF.

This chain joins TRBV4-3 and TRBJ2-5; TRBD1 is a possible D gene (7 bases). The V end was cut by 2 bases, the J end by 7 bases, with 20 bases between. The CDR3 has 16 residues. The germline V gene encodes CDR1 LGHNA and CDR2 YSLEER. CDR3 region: CASSQQTGTQGGTQYF. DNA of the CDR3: TGCGCCAGCAGCCAACAAACCGGGACCCAGGGGGGGACCCAGTACTTC.

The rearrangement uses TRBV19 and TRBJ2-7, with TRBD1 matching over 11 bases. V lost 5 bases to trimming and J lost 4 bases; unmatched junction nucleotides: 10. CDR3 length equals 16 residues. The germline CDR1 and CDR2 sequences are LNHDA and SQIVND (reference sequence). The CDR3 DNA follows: TGTGCCAGTAGTTCCACCACGGGGACAGGGGGTTACGAGCAGTACTTC. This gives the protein CASSSTTGTGGYEQYF.

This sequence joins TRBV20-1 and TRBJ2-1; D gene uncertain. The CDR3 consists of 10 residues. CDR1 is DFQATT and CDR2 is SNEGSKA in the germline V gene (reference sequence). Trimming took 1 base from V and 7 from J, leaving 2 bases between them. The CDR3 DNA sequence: TGCAGTGCTAGAGTAAATGAGCAGTTCTTC. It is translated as CSARVNEQFF.

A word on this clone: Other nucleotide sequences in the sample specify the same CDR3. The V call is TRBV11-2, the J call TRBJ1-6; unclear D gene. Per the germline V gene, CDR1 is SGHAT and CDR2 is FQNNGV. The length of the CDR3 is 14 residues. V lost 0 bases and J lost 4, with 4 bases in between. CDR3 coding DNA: TGTGCCAGCAGCTTAGAGCAGTATAATTCACCCCTCCACTTT. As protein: CASSLEQYNSPLHF. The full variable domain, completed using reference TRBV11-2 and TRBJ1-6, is EAGVAQSPRYKIIEKRQSVAFWCNPISGHATLYWYQQILGQGPKLLIQFQNNGVVDDSQLPKDRFSAERLKGVDSTLKIQPAKLEDSAVYLCASSLEQYNSPLHFGNGTRLTVT.

This CDR3 reads CASSMSGTSGQFGSYEQYF. The CDR3 bases are TGTGCCAGTAGTATGTCCGGGACTAGCGGTCAATTTGGTTCCTACGAGCAGTACTTC. The chain is built from TRBV19 and TRBJ2-7; 11 nucleotides match TRBD2. The CDR3 extends over 19 amino acids. With V trimmed by 3 bases and J by 1 base, 14 bases remained unmatched. Germline V lookup: CDR1 LNHDA, CDR2 SQIVND (reference sequence).

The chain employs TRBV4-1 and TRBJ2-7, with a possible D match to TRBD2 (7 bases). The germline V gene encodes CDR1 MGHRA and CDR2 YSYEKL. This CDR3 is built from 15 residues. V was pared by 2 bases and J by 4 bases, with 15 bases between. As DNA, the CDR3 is TGCGCCAGCAGCCAACCCCCGGGGGGACAATACGAGCAGTACTTC. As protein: CASSQPPGGQYEQYF.

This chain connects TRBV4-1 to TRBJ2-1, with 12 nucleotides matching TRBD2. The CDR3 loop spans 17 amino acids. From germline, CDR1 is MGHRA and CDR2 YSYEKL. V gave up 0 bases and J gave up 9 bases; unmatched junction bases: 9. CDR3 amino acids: CASSQDSASGGASEQFF. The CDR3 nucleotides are TGCGCCAGCAGCCAAGATTCGGCTAGCGGGGGGGCGAGTGAGCAGTTCTTC.

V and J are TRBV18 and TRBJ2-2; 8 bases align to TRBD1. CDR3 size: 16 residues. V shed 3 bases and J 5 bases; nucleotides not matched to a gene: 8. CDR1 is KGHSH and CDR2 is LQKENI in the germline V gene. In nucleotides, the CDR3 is TGTGCCAGCTCACCCGGACAGGGAGGTGGTACCGGGGAGCTGTTTTTT. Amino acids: CASSPGQGGGTGELFF.

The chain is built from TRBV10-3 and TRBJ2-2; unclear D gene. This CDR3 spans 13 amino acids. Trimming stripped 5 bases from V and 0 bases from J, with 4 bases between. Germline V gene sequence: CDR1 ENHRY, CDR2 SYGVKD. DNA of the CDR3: TGTGCCATCAGTCAGGCGAACACCGGGGAGCTGTTTTTT. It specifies CAISQANTGELFF.

CDR3 bases: TGTGCCAGCAGTGACACGACAGTGAAGAGAACCCAGTACTTC. Protein product: CASSDTTVKRTQYF. The chain recombines TRBV6-1 with TRBJ2-5; D may be TRBD1 (5 bases). The germline V gene encodes CDR1 MNHNS and CDR2 SASEGT. The CDR3 totals 14 residues. The ends were cut back, 3 bases at V and 8 bases at J, with 16 bases in the middle.

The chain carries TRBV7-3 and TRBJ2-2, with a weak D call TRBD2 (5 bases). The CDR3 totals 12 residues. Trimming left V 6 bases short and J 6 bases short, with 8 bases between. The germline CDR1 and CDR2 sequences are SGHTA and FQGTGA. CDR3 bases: TGTGCCAGCAGGGGAGATCCCGGGGAGCTGTTTTTT. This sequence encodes CASRGDPGELFF.

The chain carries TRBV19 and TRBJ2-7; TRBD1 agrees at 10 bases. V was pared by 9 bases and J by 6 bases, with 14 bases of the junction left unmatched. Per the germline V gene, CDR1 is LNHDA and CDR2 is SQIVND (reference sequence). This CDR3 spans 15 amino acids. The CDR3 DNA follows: TGTGCCAGCACGAACTCGGACAGGGGGGTCTTCGAGCAGTACTTC. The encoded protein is CASTNSDRGVFEQYF.

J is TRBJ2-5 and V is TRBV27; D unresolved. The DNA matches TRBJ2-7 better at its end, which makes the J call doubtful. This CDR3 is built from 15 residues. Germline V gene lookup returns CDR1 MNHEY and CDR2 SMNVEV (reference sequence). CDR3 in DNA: TGTGCCAGCAGTCCCCGGGCTAGTGGGGCCTACGAGCAGTACTTC. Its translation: CASSPRASGAYEQYF.